This TCR beta chain was found in a study of cytomegalovirus exposure and HLA in healthy donors. Overall study results and limits: TCR sequences were mostly rare, though some public TCRs occurred in many donors. V segments that were indistinguishable, TRBV6-2 and TRBV6-3 among them, were omitted from analysis.

This PCR relied on a set of 60 Vbeta primers and 13 Jbeta primers. Only in-frame clones appear in the TCRdb table, and some are missing; sequencing was by immunoSEQ multiplex PCR. The table for this sample gives over 100,000 clones. About this clone itself: The antigen remains undetermined. Other nucleotide sequences in the sample specify the same CDR3.

Germline-derived CDR1 and CDR2 are SGHTA and FQGNSA. The V segment lost 1 base and the J segment 7 bases; nucleotides outside the gene matches: 5. The CDR3 contains 15 residues. The sequence derives from a man aged 25 to 45 in good health and CMV-seronegative. The chain is built from TRBV7-2 and TRBJ2-7; 12 bases are shared with TRBD2. The sequenced material came from PBMCs. The CDR3 sequence is CASSLELAGGNEQYF. DNA of the CDR3: TGTGCCAGCAGCTTAGAACTAGCGGGGGGAAATGAGCAGTACTTC.